This record concerns one T cell receptor beta chain sequence. Here immunoSEQ multiplex PCR was the method, and the copy in TCRdb shows in-frame clones only, minus some. This table holds fewer than 800,000 clones, 70% to 90% found once. Treatment of the sample: about 20 received Ad26.COV2.S at low or high dose, single or two shots; about five received placebo; per-sample allocation not given. Sample collection was performed on day 63 after the first vaccine or placebo injection. This CDR3 spans 13 amino acids. The germline CDR1 and CDR2 sequences are GTSNPN and SVGIG (reference sequence). This sample is part of a study of Ad26.COV2.S vaccination and SARS-CoV-2 variants.

The clonotype comes from a person aged 18 to 65 who received the Ad26.COV2.S COVID-19 vaccine or a placebo. The V gene is TRBV30, the J gene TRBJ1-6; perhaps TRBD1 as D (6 bases). The specimen comprised peripheral blood, sampled in a trial of Ad26.COV2.S vaccine versus placebo. This CDR3 is CAGASSYNSPLHF. The CDR3 DNA reads as TGTGCGGGGGCGAGCTCCTATAATTCACCCCTCCACTTT.